There are a few counts of the clone carrying this T cell receptor beta chain. What it recognizes is unknown. V shed 4 bases, J shed 0 bases, and the junction held 4 bases outside the gene matches. CDR1 is SGHRS, CDR2 YFSETQ, per germline. The CDR3 extends over 15 amino acids. The data were taken from a study of cytotoxic CD8 clonotypes in ibrutinib-treated CLL. Study results and caveats: At the start, clonality exceeded age-matched healthy donors and followed circulating CD8+ T-cell counts. Shared public clonotypes were rare, and on treatment they either got smaller or stayed the same. Samples were collected at differing times from sustained-remission and progressing patients. Clonality went higher at ibrutinib response and then dropped back toward baseline at progression.

The data were produced by immunoSEQ multiplex PCR, yet TCRdb's version contains in-frame clones alone and is incomplete. The sample comprises 200,000 or so clones, more than 65% of which are singletons, and approximately 6.3% rests with the top ten. The chain links TRBV5-1 to TRBJ1-3; 7 nucleotides line up with TRBD1. This specimen consisted of PBMCs, obtained after 12 months of ibrutinib treatment. The source of this sequence is a human donor with chronic lymphocytic leukemia. CDR3: CASSLQGSSGNTIYF. CDR3 DNA: TGCGCCAGCAGCCTACAGGGGAGCTCTGGAAACACCATATATTTT.